A single sample gave rise to the 8 T cell receptor beta chains below, sequenced in a study of shared clonotypes between healthy human individuals. Repertoires were generated with immunoSEQ multiplex PCR, while TCRdb's copy carries only in-frame clones and drops some. The sample shows 2 million to 2.5 million clones, roughly 92% of them seen only once. Sequences were obtained from naive CD4+ T cells from PBMCs. The sample's subset: CD45RA+ positively selected. The receptors were gathered from a man in his late teens or twenties in good health. Some clones in this sample may be carry-over from other donors' samples.

The V call is TRBV6-6, the J call TRBJ2-5; weak D call: TRBD2 (5 bases). Germline-derived CDR1 and CDR2 are MNHNY and SVGAGI (reference sequence). V was trimmed by 6 bases and J by 4 bases, leaving 12 bases between them. There are 13 residues in the CDR3. The CDR3: CASSPIRGETQYF. The CDR3 DNA follows: TGTGCCAGCAGCCCAATACGGGGAGAGACCCAGTACTTC.

The chain recombines TRBV5-1 with TRBJ2-7; D assignment may be TRBD1 or TRBD2 (5 bases each). The germline V gene encodes CDR1 SGHRS and CDR2 YFSETQ. This CDR3 has 14 residues. V was pared by 7 bases and J by 2 bases, with 16 bases between. CDR3 protein: CASRPGGPTYEQYF. The CDR3 nucleotides are TGCGCCAGCCGCCCTGGGGGACCCACCTACGAGCAGTACTTC. Full variable domain (rest looked up from reference TRBV5-1 and TRBJ2-7): KAGVTQTPRYLIKTRGQQVTLSCSPISGHRSVSWYQQTPGQGLQFLFEYFSETQRNKGNFPGRFSGRQFSNSRSEMNVSTLELGDSALYLCASRPGGPTYEQYFGPGTRLTVT.

The chain joins TRBV5-1 to TRBJ2-1; 11 bases fit TRBD2. CDR1 and CDR2 (germline): SGHRS, YFSETQ. The CDR3 extends over 19 amino acids. Unmatched junction bases numbered 10, after V lost 0 bases and J lost 2 bases. The CDR3 DNA follows: TGCGCCAGCAGCTTGGATTTGGGTAGCGGGAGGGCCGCCTACAATGAGCAGTTCTTC. Protein sequence: CASSLDLGSGRAAYNEQFF.

This rearrangement joins TRBV25-1 to TRBJ1-2, with a tentative D call TRBD1 (6 bases). The V gene's germline CDR1 is MGHDK and CDR2 SYGVNS. V was cut by 3 bases and J by 8 bases, with 16 bases left in between. This CDR3 is built from 14 residues. The CDR3 reads CASSDYGTSGGYTF. For the CDR3, the DNA is TGTGCCAGCAGTGACTATGGGACATCAGGAGGCTACACCTTC.

This rearrangement joins TRBV9 to TRBJ2-3, with D perhaps given as TRBD1 or TRBD2 (5 bases each). CDR1 is SGDLS, CDR2 YYNGEE, per germline. The CDR3 covers 18 residues. The V and J ends lost 3 bases and 0 bases respectively, with 20 bases between them. CDR3: CASSGVYGAAPSTDTQYF. In DNA, the CDR3 is TGTGCCAGCAGCGGTGTTTACGGGGCGGCCCCCAGCACAGATACGCAGTATTTT.

This chain uses TRBV7-2 with TRBJ1-3; no clear D. The CDR3 loop spans 13 amino acids. V lost 4 bases and J lost 6, with 10 bases in between. Looked up from germline, CDR1 is SGHTA and CDR2 is FQGNSA. The CDR3 nucleotides read TGTGCCAGCAGCTCCCCCAGTGAAAACACCATATATTTT. The encoded protein is CASSSPSENTIYF.

The chain recombines TRBV5-6 with TRBJ2-7, with 7 bases fitting TRBD1. CDR1 is SGHDT and CDR2 is YYEEEE in the germline V gene. The junction had 6 bases not matched to a gene; V was cut back by 4 bases and J by 5 bases. This CDR3 region has 13 residues. CDR3 amino acids: CASSPTTGDEQYF. The CDR3 region has the DNA TGTGCCAGCAGCCCTACCACAGGGGACGAGCAGTACTTC.

The V and J genes are TRBV4-2 and TRBJ2-4; TRBD1 aligns across 8 bases. The germline V gene encodes CDR1 LGHNA and CDR2 YNFKEQ. This CDR3 has 20 residues. J lost 0 bases, V lost 0 bases, and 13 bases had no gene match. The CDR3 protein is CASSQDWLTGVFGAKNIQYF. CDR3 nucleotide sequence: TGTGCCAGCAGCCAAGATTGGCTGACAGGGGTTTTTGGAGCCAAAAACATTCAGTACTTC.